The 20 T cell receptor beta chains given below trace back to one sample, sequenced in a study of T cells in Graves' hyperthyroidism and ophthalmopathy. RNA transcripts yielded amplified TCR beta CDR3 regions. A first-round RT-PCR of the TCR CDR3 used the HTBI primer set. TCRdb re-analysed the multiplex PCR reads in MiXCR, keeping a single row per CDR3 protein. The table records hundreds of thousands of distinct CDR3 sequences, roughly 14% of them present only once. The specimen sequenced was blood. The receptors shown here come from a woman aged 40 to 50 with Graves' ophthalmopathy.

This clonotype was counted at least ten times. The genes are TRBV10-3 and TRBJ2-1, with TRBD2 matching 9 bases. The germline gives CDR1 ENHRY, CDR2 SYGVKD. The CDR3 sequence is 16 residues long. Trimming took 6 bases from V and 0 from J; bases not matched to a gene: 6. CDR3 coding DNA: TGTGCCATCAGCGCGGGAGGGTCGAGCTCCTACAATGAGCAGTTCTTC. Protein product: CAISAGGSSSYNEQFF.

The rearrangement joins TRBV9 to TRBJ2-4; 8 nucleotides align to TRBD1. Germline V CDR1 and CDR2: SGDLS, YYNGEE. The CDR3 length is 18 residues. J lost 3 bases, V lost 4 bases, and 15 bases had no gene match. The CDR3: CASSIATGTGLGKNIQYF. The CDR3 bases are TGTGCCAGCAGCATCGCGACTGGGACAGGCCTCGGCAAAAACATTCAGTACTTC.

Many counts were recorded for this clonotype. J is TRBJ1-1 and V is TRBV6-5; D not resolved. The ends were cut back, 0 bases at V and 3 bases at J, with 5 bases in the middle. The CDR3 is made up of 13 amino acids. From germline, CDR1 is MNHEY and CDR2 SVGAGI. Here the CDR3 DNA reads TGTGCCAGCAGTTACTCTGAAGACACTGAAGCTTTCTTT. Translation: CASSYSEDTEAFF.

This clonotype was found many times. V gene TRBV24-1 combines with J gene TRBJ1-6; D not resolved. The CDR3 is 16 amino acids. CDR1 is KGHDR, CDR2 SFDVKD, per germline. The V end was cut by 6 bases, the J end by 7 bases, with 18 bases between. The DNA for the CDR3 is TGTGCCACCAGTCCGCGGAAGGTTGGGATGAATTCACCCCTCCACTTT. This codes for CATSPRKVGMNSPLHF.

This clonotype was counted ten times or more. The rearrangement uses TRBV28 and TRBJ2-7; 9 bases are a match to TRBD1. The V segment lost 5 bases and the J segment 2 bases; nucleotides outside the gene matches: 4. Germline values: CDR1 MDHEN, CDR2 SYDVKM. This CDR3 has 14 amino acids. Here the CDR3 DNA reads TGTGCCAGCAGTCCGACAGGGGGAACCTACGAGCAGTACTTC. Its protein product is CASSPTGGTYEQYF.

In this sample, this clonotype turned up many times. The chain links TRBV6-2 or TRBV6-3 to TRBJ2-7; TRBD2 matches 7 bases. The CDR3 is made up of 12 amino acids. The ends lost 5 bases at V and 12 bases at J; junction bases unmatched: 10. Germline V CDR1 and CDR2: MNHEY, SVGEGT. CDR3 in amino acids: CASSRLAGPRYF. The DNA for the CDR3 is TGTGCCAGCAGTCGACTAGCCGGACCCCGGTACTTC.

Many counts were recorded for this clonotype. This chain links TRBV20-1 with TRBJ2-2; no definite D call. Germline V gene sequence: CDR1 DFQATT, CDR2 SNEGSKA (reference sequence). Trimming stripped 5 bases from V and 12 bases from J, with 4 bases between. CDR3 size: 8 residues. CDR3 residues: CSALKLFF. CDR3 sequence (DNA): TGCAGTGCTCTAAAGCTGTTTTTT.

This clonotype was observed at least ten times. V gene TRBV6-5 combines with J gene TRBJ1-1, with 11 bases aligning to TRBD1. Germline V gene data show CDR1 as MNHEY and CDR2 as SVGAGI. The V and J ends lost 2 bases and 11 bases, in that order; junction bases with no gene match: 10. The CDR3 runs to 15 residues. This CDR3 reads CASSYTTGTGGGAFF. CDR3 coding DNA: TGTGCCAGCAGTTACACCACCGGGACAGGGGGGGGGGCTTTCTTT.

At least ten counts were recorded for this clonotype. V is TRBV6-5 and J is TRBJ2-5; D perhaps matches TRBD2 (5 bases). The CDR3 loop spans 14 amino acids. The germline V gene has CDR1 MNHEY and CDR2 SVGAGI. V dropped 2 bases and J dropped 7 bases, with 14 bases sitting between them. The CDR3 reads CASSYGLGGLTQYF. For the CDR3, the DNA is TGTGCCAGCAGTTACGGACTCGGAGGTCTGACCCAGTACTTC.

V gene TRBV2 combines with J gene TRBJ2-7; 10 nucleotides align to TRBD2. J was trimmed by 3 bases and V by 4 bases; bases with no gene match: 6. This CDR3 is 15 amino acids long. Per the germline V gene, CDR1 is SNHLY and CDR2 is FYNNEI. In DNA form, the CDR3 reads TGTGCCAGCAGTGGGGCTAGCGGGGGACTCTACGAGCAGTACTTC. Translation gives CASSGASGGLYEQYF. The full variable domain, with the rest looked up from reference TRBV2 and TRBJ2-7, is EPEVTQTPSHQVTQMGQEVILRCVPISNHLYFYWYRQILGQKVEFLVSFYNNEISEKSEIFDDQFSVERPDGSNFTLKIRSTKLEDSAMYFCASSGASGGLYEQYFGPGTRLTVT.

This clonotype was seen at least ten times. The rearrangement links TRBV6-1 to TRBJ2-7; tentative D call: TRBD1 (5 bases). The V end lost 2 bases, the J end lost 0 bases, and 14 bases lay between the germline ends. The CDR3 is made up of 16 amino acids. Per germline, CDR1 MNHNS and CDR2 SASEGT. The CDR3 loop is CASSEIRWGLSYEQYF. The CDR3 DNA reads TGTGCCAGCAGTGAAATTCGATGGGGCCTCTCCTACGAGCAGTACTTC.

This clonotype was counted ten times or more. The gene calls are TRBV19 and TRBJ1-5, with a tentative D call TRBD1 (5 bases). The CDR3 is made up of 14 amino acids. Germline V CDR1 and CDR2: LNHDA, SQIVND (reference sequence). V was clipped by 5 bases and J by 7 bases, with 15 bases between them. The CDR3 region is CASSWNGGQQPQHF. The CDR3 DNA follows: TGTGCCAGTAGTTGGAACGGGGGTCAACAGCCCCAGCATTTT.

In its sample, this clonotype was seen once. The chain recombines TRBV29-1 with TRBJ1-2, with D perhaps matching TRBD1 (5 bases). The CDR3 consists of 11 residues. Germline CDR1 reads SQVTM; CDR2 reads ANQGSEA. V gave up 5 bases and J gave up 7 bases, with 11 bases separating them. The CDR3 region is CSVQGWSGYTF. CDR3 in DNA: TGCAGCGTTCAGGGATGGAGTGGCTACACCTTC.

This clonotype was recorded many times. The chain recombines TRBV28 with TRBJ2-5, with 9 nucleotides matching TRBD1. CDR1 and CDR2 (germline): MDHEN, SYDVKM. This CDR3 comprises 15 residues. V dropped 5 bases and J dropped 1; count of bases not matched to a gene: 5. CDR3 loop: CASSGDRAVQETQYF. The DNA for the CDR3 is TGTGCCAGCAGTGGGGACAGGGCCGTCCAAGAGACCCAGTACTTC.

This clonotype occurred many times. This rearrangement joins TRBV30 to TRBJ2-5; D possibly corresponds to TRBD2 (5 bases). The CDR3 has 12 amino acids. V was pared by 3 bases and J by 3 bases, with 8 bases between. Per germline, CDR1 GTSNPN and CDR2 SVGIG (reference sequence). The CDR3 bases are TGTGCCTGGAGCGTCGGGGAAGAGACCCAGTACTTC. Translation: CAWSVGEETQYF.

This clonotype was observed a few times. This chain uses TRBV5-1 with TRBJ2-7; TRBD1 aligns across 7 bases. This CDR3 is built from 15 residues. The trim removed 3 bases at V and 5 bases at J, leaving 11 bases unmatched. Germline CDR1 is SGHRS and CDR2 is YFSETQ. CDR3 protein: CASSYLGGAENEQYF. CDR3 nucleotides: TGCGCCAGCAGCTACCTAGGGGGCGCGGAAAACGAGCAGTACTTC.

The rearrangement links TRBV7-9 to TRBJ2-7, with 8 bases fitting TRBD1. This CDR3 is 15 amino acids long. V lost 5 bases and J lost 3; bases outside the gene matches: 9. Germline-derived CDR1 and CDR2 are SEHNR and FQNEAQ (reference sequence). CDR3 DNA: TGTGCCAGCAGCCCTCGGACAGGGAAGTACTACGAGCAGTACTTC. The encoded protein is CASSPRTGKYYEQYF.

This clonotype was observed many times. The chain couples TRBV12-3 or TRBV12-4 to TRBJ2-7; D unresolved. Trimming pared 5 bases from V and 3 bases from J, leaving 14 bases between. The CDR3 has 14 amino acids. The CDR3 nucleotides read TGTGCCAGCAGTCCCAGGTACTCCAGCTACGAGCAGTACTTC. Its protein product is CASSPRYSSYEQYF.

The chain recombines TRBV28 with TRBJ1-5; D gene ambiguous. CDR1 is MDHEN and CDR2 is SYDVKM in the germline V gene. V shed 10 bases and J shed 3 bases, with 10 bases lying between them. The CDR3 has 12 residues. The CDR3 loop reads CAIGRPNQPQHF. As DNA, the CDR3 is TGTGCCATTGGCCGACCCAATCAGCCCCAGCATTTT.

V is TRBV12-3 or TRBV12-4 and J is TRBJ2-5; unclear D gene. CDR3 length: 14 amino acids. The ends were cut back, 2 bases at V and 4 bases at J, with 11 bases in the middle. This CDR3 is CASSLMVGPETQYF. The CDR3 DNA sequence: TGTGCCAGCAGTTTAATGGTAGGGCCAGAGACCCAGTACTTC.